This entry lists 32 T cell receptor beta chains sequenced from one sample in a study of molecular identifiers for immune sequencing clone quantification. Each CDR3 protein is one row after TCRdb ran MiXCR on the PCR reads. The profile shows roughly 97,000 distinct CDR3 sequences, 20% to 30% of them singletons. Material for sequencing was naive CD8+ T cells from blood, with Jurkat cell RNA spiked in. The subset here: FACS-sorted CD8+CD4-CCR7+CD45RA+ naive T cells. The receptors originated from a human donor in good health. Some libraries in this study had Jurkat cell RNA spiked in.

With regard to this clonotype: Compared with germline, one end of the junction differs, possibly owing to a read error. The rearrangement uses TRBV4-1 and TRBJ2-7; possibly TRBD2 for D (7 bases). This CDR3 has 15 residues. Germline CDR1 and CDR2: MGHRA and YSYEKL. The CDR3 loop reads CASNQGSGGLSEQYF. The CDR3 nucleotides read TGCGCCAGCAACCAAGGATCGGGGGGCCTGAGCGAGCAGTACTTC.

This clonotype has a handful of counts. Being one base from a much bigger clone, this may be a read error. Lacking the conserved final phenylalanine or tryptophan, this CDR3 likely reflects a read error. This CDR3 is CSALKYEQYY. The CDR3, as DNA: TGCAGTGCTCTTAAATACGAGCAGTACTAC. The V gene is TRBV20-1, the J gene TRBJ2-7; no firm D call. Between the trimmed V and J ends, which lost 5 bases and 4 bases, there was a span of 6 bases. CDR1 DFQATT and CDR2 SNEGSKA come from the germline V gene (reference sequence). This CDR3 has 10 amino acids.

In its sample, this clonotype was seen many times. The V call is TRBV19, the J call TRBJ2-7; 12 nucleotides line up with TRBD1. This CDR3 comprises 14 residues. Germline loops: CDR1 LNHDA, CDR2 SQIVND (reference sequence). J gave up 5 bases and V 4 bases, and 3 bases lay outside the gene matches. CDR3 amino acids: CASSTGTGGNEQYF. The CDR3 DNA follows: TGTGCCAGTAGTACCGGGACAGGGGGCAACGAGCAGTACTTC.

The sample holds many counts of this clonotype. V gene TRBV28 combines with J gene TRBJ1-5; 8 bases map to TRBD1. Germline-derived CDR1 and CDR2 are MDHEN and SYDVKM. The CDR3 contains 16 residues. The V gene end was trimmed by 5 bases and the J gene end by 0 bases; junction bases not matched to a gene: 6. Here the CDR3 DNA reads TGTGCCAGCAGTGAAGGGACAGGCGGTAGCAATCAGCCCCAGCATTTT. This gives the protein CASSEGTGGSNQPQHF. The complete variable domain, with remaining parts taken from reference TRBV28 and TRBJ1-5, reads DVKVTQSSRYLVKRTGEKVFLECVQDMDHENMFWYRQDPGLGLRLIYFSYDVKMKEKGDIPEGYSVSREKKERFSLILESASTNQTSMYLCASSEGTGGSNQPQHFGDGTRLSIL.

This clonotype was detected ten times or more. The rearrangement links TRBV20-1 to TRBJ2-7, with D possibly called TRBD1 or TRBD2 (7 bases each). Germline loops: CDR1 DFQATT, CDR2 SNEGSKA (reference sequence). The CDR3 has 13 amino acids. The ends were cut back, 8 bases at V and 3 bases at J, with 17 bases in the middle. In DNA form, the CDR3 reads TGCAGTACAGGGGAGGGCAGCGACTACGAGCAGTACTTC. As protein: CSTGEGSDYEQYF.

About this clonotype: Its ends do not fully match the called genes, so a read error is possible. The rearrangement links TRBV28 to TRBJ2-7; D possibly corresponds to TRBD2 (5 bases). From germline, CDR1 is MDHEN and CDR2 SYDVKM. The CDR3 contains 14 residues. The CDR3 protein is CASISGSTFSAPSF. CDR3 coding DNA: TGTGCCAGCATCTCGGGGTCGACCTTCTCCGCGCCGTCCTTC.

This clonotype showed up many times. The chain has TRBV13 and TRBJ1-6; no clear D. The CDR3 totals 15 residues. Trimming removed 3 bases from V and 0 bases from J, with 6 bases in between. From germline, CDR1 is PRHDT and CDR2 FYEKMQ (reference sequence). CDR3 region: CASSFGRSYNSPLHF. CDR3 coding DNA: TGTGCCAGCAGCTTCGGTCGCTCCTATAATTCACCCCTCCACTTT. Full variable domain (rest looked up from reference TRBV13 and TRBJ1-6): AAGVIQSPRHLIKEKRETATLKCYPIPRHDTVYWYQQGPGQDPQFLISFYEKMQSDKGSIPDRFSAQQFSDYHSELNMSSLELGDSALYFCASSFGRSYNSPLHFGNGTRLTVT.

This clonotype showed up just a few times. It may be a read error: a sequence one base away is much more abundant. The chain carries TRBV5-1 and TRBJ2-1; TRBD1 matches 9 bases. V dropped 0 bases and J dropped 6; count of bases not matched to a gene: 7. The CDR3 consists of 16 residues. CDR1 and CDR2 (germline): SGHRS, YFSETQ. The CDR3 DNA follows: TGCGCCAGCAGCTTGGCAAGGGACAGGGACTGCAATGAGCAGTTCTTC. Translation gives CASSLARDRDCNEQFF.

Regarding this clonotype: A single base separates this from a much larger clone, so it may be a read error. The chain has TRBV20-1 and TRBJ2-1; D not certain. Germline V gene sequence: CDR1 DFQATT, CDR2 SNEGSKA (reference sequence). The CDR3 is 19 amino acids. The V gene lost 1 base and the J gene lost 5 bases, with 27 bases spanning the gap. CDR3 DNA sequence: TGCAGTGCTAGAGGTAGGGTCCAAGTGCTGGCTAGTTATGACAATGAGCAGTTCTTC. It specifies CSARGRVQVLASYDNEQFF.

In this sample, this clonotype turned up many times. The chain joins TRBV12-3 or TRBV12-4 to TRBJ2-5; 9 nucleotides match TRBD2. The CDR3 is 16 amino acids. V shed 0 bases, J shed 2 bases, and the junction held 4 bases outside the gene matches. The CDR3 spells CASSLAAGGQQETQYF. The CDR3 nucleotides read TGTGCCAGCAGTTTAGCAGCGGGGGGCCAGCAAGAGACCCAGTACTTC.

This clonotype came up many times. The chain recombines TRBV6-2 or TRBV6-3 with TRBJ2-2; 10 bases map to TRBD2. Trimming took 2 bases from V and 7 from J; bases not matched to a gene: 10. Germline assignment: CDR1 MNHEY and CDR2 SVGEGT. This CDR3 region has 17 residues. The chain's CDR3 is CASSYMASGSWNGELFF. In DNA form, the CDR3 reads TGTGCCAGCAGTTACATGGCTAGCGGGAGTTGGAACGGGGAGCTGTTTTTT.

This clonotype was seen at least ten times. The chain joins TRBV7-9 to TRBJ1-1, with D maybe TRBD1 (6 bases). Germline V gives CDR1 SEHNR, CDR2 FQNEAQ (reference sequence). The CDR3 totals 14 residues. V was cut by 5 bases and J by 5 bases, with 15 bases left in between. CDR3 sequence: CASSRGGWRTEAFF. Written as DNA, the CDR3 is TGTGCCAGCAGCCGAGGGGGGTGGCGGACTGAAGCTTTCTTT.

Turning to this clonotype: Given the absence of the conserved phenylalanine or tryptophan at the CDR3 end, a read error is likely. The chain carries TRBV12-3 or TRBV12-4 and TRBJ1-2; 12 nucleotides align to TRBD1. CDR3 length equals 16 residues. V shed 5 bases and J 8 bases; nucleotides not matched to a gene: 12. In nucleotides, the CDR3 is TGTGCCAGCAGTCCACCGGATGGGACAGGGGGCCTCGGCTACACCTAC. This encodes CASSPPDGTGGLGYTY.

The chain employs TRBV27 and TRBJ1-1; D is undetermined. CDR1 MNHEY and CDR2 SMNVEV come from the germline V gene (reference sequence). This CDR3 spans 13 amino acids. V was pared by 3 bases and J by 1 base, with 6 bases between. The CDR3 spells CASSFIGNTEAFF. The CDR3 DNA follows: TGTGCCAGCAGTTTTATAGGGAACACTGAAGCTTTCTTT.

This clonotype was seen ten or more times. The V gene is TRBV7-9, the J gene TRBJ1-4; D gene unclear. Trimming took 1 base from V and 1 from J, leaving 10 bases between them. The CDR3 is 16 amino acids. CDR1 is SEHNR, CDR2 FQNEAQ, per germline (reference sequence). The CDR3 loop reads CASSLVRFGTNEKLFF. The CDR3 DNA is TGTGCCAGCAGCTTAGTCAGGTTTGGAACTAATGAAAAACTGTTTTTT.

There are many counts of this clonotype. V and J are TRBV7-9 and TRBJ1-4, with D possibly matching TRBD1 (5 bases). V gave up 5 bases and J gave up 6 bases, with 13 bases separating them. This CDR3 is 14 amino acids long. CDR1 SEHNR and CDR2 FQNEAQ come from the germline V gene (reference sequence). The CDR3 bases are TGTGCCAGCAGCCTTGTCGGGACCGATGAAAAACTGTTTTTT. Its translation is CASSLVGTDEKLFF.

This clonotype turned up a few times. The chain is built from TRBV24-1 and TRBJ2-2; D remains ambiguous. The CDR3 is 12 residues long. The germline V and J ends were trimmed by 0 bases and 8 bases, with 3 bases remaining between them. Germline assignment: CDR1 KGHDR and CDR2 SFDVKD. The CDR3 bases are TGTGCCACCAGTGATTTGGCAGGGGAGCTGTTTTTT. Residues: CATSDLAGELFF.

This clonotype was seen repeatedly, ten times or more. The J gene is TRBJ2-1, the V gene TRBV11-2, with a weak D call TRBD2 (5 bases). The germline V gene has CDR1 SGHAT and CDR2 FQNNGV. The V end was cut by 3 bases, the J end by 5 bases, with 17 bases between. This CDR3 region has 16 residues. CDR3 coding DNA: TGTGCCAGCAGCTTGTCCAGGTGGCGGGCAAACAATGAGCAGTTCTTC. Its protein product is CASSLSRWRANNEQFF.

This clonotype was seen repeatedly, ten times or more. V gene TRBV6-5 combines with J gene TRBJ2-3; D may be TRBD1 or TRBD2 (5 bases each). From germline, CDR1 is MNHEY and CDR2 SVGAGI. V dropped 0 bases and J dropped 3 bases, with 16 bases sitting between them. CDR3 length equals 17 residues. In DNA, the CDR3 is TGTGCCAGCAGTTACTCGGACCAGGGAGTTCGTACAGATACGCAGTATTTT. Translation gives CASSYSDQGVRTDTQYF.

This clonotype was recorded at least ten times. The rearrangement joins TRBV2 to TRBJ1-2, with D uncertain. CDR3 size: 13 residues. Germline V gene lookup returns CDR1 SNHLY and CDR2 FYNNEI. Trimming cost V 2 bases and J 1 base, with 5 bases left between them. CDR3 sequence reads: CASSEWGNYGYTF. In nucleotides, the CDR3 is TGTGCCAGCAGTGAATGGGGTAACTATGGCTACACCTTC.

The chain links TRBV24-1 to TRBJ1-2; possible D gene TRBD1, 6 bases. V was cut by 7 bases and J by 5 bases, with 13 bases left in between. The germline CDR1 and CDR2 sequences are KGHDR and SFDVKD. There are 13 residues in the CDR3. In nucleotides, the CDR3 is TGTGCCACCAGAGGACAGTGGAATTATGGCTACACCTTC. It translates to CATRGQWNYGYTF.

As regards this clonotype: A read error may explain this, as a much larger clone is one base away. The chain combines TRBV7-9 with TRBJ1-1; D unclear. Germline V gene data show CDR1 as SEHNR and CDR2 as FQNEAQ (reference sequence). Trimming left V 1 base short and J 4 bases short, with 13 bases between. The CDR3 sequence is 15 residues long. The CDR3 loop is CASSLEDPGSTEAFF. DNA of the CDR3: TGTGCCAGCAGCTTAGAGGACCCGGGCAGCACTGAAGCTTTCTTT.

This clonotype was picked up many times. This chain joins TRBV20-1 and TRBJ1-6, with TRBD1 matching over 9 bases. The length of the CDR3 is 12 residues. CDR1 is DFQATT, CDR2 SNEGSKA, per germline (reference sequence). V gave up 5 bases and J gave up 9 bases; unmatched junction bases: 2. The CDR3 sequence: CSARQGGSPLHF. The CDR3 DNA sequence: TGCAGTGCTCGACAGGGGGGTTCACCCCTCCACTTT.

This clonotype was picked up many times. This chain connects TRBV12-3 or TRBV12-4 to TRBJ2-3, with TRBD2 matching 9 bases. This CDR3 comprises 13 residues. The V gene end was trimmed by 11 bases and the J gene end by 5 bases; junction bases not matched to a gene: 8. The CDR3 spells CAVSRGGGDTQYF. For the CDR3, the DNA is TGTGCCGTCTCGCGGGGGGGGGGAGATACGCAGTATTTT.

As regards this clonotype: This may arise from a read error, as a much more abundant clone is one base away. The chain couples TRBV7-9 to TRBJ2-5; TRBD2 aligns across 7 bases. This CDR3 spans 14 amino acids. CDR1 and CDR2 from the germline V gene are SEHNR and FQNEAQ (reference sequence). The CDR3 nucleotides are TGTGCCAGCAGCCCGCCGGGGGGTCAAGAGCCCCAGTACTTC. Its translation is CASSPPGGQEPQYF.

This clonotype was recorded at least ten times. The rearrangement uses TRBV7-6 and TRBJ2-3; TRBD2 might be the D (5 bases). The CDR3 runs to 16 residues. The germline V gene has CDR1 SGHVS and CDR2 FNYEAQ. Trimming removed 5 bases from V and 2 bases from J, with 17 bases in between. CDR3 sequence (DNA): TGTGCCAGCAGCCCCCGCGTCAACGACTACACAGATACGCAGTATTTT. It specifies CASSPRVNDYTDTQYF.

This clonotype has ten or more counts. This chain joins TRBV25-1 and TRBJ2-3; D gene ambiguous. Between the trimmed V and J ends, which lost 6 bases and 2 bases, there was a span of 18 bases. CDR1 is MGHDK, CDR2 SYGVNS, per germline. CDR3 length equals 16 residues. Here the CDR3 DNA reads TGTGCCAGCAGGGGATTCGACGATCACTTCACAGATACGCAGTATTTT. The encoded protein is CASRGFDDHFTDTQYF.

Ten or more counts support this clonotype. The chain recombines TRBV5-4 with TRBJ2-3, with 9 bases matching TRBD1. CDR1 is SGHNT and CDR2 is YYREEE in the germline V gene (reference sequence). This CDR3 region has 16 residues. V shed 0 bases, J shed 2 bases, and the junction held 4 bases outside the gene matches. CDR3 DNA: TGTGCCAGCAGCTTGGATGGGACAGGGCCCACAGATACGCAGTATTTT. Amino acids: CASSLDGTGPTDTQYF.

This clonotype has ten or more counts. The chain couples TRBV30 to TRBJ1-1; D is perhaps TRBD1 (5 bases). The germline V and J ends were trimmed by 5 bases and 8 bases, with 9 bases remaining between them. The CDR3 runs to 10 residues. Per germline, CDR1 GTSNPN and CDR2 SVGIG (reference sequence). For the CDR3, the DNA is TGTGCCTGGGGGACTCTCGAAGCTTTCTTT. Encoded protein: CAWGTLEAFF.

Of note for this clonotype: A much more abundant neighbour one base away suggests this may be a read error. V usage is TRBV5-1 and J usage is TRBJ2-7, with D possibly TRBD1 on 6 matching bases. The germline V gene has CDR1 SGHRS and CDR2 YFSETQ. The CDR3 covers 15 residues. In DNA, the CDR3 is TGCGCCAGCAGCTTCACAGGGTTGAGCTCCTACGCGCAGTACTTC. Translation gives CASSFTGLSSYAQYF.

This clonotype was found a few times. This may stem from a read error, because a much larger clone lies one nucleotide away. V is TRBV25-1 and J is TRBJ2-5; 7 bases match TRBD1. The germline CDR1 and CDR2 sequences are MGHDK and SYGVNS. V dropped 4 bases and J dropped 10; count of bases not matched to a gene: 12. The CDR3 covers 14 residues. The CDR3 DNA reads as TGTGCCAGCAGTGCTCGGGACAGATCCTTCGACCAGTACTTC. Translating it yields CASSARDRSFDQYF. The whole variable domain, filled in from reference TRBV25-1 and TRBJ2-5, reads EADIYQTPRYLVIGTGKKITLECSQTMGHDKMYWYQQDPGMELHLIHYSYGVNSTEKGDLSSESTVSRIRTEHFPLTLESARPSHTSQYLCASSARDRSFDQYFGPGTRLLVL.

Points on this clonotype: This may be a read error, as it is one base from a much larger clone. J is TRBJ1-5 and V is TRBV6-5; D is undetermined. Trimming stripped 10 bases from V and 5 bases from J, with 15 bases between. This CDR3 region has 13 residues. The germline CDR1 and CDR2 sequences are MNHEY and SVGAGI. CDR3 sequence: CANSVFSDQPQHF. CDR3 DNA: TGTGCCAACAGCGTGTTCTCAGATCAGCCCCAGCATTTT.